The 5 T cell receptor beta chains in this list originate from one sample, sequenced in a study of T cell responses to AZD1222 COVID-19 vaccine (dated by TCRdb to the early 2020s). The library came from the immunoSEQ multiplex PCR assay. In its TCRdb copy, this immuneACCESS table keeps in-frame sequences only and misses some clones. Where compared with another copy, unresolved V genes explain less than half of these, and the others have no known cause. The sample table records about 170,000 clones; more than 90% of these occur just once. Around 1.6% of the sample is taken by the ten largest. The sample's time point label is to be understood as: baseline before first vaccination. The sequencing here drew on peripheral blood, taken on day 0 of AZD1222 vaccination. These receptors originate from an adult in good health.

The chain carries TRBV18 and TRBJ2-7; D gene unclear. CDR3 length: 14 amino acids. Germline loops: CDR1 KGHSH, CDR2 LQKENI. V lost 3 bases, J lost 0 bases, and 9 bases lay in between. For the CDR3, the DNA is TGTGCCAGCTCACCGACCTGGGACTCCTACGAGCAGTACTTC. As protein: CASSPTWDSYEQYF.

This chain uses TRBV7-9 with TRBJ2-1, with TRBD2 identical over 14 bases. Looked up from germline, CDR1 is SEHNR and CDR2 is FQNEAQ (reference sequence). The CDR3 totals 15 residues. Trimming at V came to 6 bases and at J to 6 bases, leaving 4 bases not matched to a gene. For the CDR3, the DNA is TGTGCCAGCAGACGACTAGCGGGAGGGCTCAATGAGCAGTTCTTC. As protein: CASRRLAGGLNEQFF.

This chain joins TRBV29-1 and TRBJ1-4; TRBD1 aligns across 8 bases. Germline values: CDR1 SQVTM, CDR2 ANQGSEA. The CDR3 sequence is 13 residues long. The V segment lost 5 bases and the J segment 8 bases; nucleotides outside the gene matches: 7. The CDR3 DNA reads TGCAGCGTTAAGACTGGACAGGGAGAAAAACTGTTTTTT. Its translation: CSVKTGQGEKLFF.

The chain combines TRBV3-1 (or the pseudogene TRBV3-2) with TRBJ2-1; D may be TRBD2 (5 bases). Trimming cost V 1 base and J 3 bases, with 13 bases left between them. Germline V gene sequence: CDR1 LGHDT, CDR2 YNNKEL (reference sequence). The CDR3 is 16 amino acids. This CDR3 is CASSQASRGYYNEQFF. CDR3 in DNA: TGTGCCAGCAGCCAAGCTTCACGGGGTTACTACAATGAGCAGTTCTTC.

This rearrangement joins TRBV2 to TRBJ2-1; D is uncertain. V was clipped by 7 bases and J by 2 bases, with 12 bases between them. This CDR3 comprises 14 residues. In germline, CDR1 is SNHLY, CDR2 FYNNEI. As DNA, the CDR3 is TGTGCCAGCATCCTTGGGGTGGCCTACAATGAGCAGTTCTTC. It translates to CASILGVAYNEQFF.